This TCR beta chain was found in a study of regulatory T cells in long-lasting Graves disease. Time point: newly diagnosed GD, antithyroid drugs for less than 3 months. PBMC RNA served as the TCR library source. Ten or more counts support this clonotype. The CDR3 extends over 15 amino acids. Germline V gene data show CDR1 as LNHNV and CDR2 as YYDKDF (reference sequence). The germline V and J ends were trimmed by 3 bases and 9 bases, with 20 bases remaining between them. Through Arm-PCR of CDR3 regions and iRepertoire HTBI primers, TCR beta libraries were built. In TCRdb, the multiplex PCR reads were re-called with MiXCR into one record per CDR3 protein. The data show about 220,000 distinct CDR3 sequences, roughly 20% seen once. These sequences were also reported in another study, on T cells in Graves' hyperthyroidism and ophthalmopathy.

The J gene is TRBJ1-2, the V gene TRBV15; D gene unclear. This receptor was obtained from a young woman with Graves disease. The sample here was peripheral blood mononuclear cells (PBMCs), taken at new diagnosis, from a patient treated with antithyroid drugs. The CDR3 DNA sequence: TGTGCCACCAGCAGGGAGGACCTCGGGGTCCTCAGCTACACCTTC. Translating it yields CATSREDLGVLSYTF.